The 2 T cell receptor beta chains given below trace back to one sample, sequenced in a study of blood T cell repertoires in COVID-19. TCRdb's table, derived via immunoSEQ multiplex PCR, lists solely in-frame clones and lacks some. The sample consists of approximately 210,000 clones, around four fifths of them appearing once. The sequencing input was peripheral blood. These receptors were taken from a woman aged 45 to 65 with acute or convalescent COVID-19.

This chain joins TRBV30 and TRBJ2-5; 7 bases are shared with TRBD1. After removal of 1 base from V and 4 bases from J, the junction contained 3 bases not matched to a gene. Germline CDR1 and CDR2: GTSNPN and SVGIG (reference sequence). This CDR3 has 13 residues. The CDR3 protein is CAWSARGRETQYF. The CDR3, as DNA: TGTGCCTGGAGTGCAAGGGGGCGAGAGACCCAGTACTTC.

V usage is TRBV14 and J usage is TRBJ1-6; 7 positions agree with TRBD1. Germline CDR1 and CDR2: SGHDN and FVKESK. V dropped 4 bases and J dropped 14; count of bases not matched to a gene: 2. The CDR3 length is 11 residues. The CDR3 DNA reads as TGTGCCAGCAGCCCAGGGGGAGCCCTCCACTTT. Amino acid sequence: CASSPGGALHF.